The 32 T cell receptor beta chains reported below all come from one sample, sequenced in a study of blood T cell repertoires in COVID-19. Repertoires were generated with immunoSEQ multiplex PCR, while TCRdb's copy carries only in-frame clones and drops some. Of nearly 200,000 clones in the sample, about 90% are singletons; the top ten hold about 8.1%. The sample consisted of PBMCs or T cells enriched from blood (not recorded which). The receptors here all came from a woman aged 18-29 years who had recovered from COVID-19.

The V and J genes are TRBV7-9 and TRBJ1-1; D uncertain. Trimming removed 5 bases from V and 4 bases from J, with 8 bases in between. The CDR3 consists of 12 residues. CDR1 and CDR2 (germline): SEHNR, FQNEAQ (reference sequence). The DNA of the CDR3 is TGTGCCAGCAGCCCGGAGGGCACTGAAGCTTTCTTT. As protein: CASSPEGTEAFF.

The CDR3 loop is CASSERPTSGDEQFF. As DNA, the CDR3 is TGTGCCAGCAGTGAAAGGCCTACTAGCGGGGATGAGCAGTTCTTC. The chain recombines TRBV9 with TRBJ2-1; 10 bases are shared with TRBD2. In germline, CDR1 is SGDLS, CDR2 YYNGEE. There are 15 residues in the CDR3. Germline trimming cut 5 bases from V and 8 bases from J; bases unmatched to any gene: 10.

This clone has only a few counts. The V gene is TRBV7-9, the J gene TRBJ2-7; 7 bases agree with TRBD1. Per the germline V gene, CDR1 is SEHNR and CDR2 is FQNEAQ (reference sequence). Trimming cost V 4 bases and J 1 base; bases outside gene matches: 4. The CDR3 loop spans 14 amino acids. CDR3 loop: CASSSRDSSYEQYF. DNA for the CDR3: TGTGCCAGCAGCTCCCGGGACAGTTCCTACGAGCAGTACTTC.

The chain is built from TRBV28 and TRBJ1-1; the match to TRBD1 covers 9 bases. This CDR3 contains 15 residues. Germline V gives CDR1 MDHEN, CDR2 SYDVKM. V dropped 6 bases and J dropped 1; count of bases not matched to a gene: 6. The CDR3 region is CASSPGQGKNTEAFF. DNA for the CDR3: TGTGCCAGCAGCCCCGGACAGGGGAAGAACACTGAAGCTTTCTTT.

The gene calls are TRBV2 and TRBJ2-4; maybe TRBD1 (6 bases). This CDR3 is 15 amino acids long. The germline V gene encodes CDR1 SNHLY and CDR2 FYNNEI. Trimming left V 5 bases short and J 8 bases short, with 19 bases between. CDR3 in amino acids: CASSPGSRGADIQYF. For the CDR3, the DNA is TGTGCCAGCAGTCCCGGTAGCAGGGGTGCGGACATTCAGTACTTC.

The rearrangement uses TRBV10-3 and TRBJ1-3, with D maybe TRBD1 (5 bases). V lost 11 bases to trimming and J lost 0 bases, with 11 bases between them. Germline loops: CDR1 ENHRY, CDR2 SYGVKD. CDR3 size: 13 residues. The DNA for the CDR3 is TGTGCCGTAGTACAGGACTCTGGAAACACCATATATTTT. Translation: CAVVQDSGNTIYF.

For the CDR3, the DNA is TGTGCCAGCAGTGACGGTCCCGGTTGGGGCTACACCTTC. It translates to CASSDGPGWGYTF. V gene TRBV2 combines with J gene TRBJ1-2, with D hard to call. With 3 bases removed from V and 8 bases from J, the gap between germline ends came to 13 bases. This CDR3 has 13 amino acids. The germline CDR1 and CDR2 sequences are SNHLY and FYNNEI.

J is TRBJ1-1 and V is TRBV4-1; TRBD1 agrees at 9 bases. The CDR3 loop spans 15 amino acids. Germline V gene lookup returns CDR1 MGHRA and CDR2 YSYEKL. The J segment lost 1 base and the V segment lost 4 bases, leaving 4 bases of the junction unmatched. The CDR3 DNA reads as TGCGCCAGCAGCCGCCAACAGGGGGCGAACACTGAAGCTTTCTTT. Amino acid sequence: CASSRQQGANTEAFF.

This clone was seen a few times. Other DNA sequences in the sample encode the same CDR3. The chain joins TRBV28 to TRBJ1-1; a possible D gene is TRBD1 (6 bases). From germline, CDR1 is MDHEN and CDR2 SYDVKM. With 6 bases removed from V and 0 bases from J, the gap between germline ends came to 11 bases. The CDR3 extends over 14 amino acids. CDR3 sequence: CASRPGQMNTEAFF. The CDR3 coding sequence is TGTGCCAGCAGACCGGGACAAATGAACACTGAAGCTTTCTTT.

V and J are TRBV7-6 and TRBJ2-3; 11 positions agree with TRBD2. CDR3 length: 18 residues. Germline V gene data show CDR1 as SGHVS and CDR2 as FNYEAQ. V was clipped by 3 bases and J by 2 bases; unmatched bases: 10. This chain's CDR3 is CASSLSRTSGGFTDTQYF. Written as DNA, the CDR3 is TGTGCCAGCAGCTTGTCCCGTACTAGCGGGGGATTCACAGATACGCAGTATTTT.

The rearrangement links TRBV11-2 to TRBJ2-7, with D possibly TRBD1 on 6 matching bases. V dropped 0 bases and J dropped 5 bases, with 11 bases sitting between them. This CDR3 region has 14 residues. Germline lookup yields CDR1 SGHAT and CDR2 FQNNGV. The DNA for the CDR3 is TGTGCCAGCAGCTTAGATAGGGGGTACCACGAGCAGTACTTC. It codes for CASSLDRGYHEQYF.

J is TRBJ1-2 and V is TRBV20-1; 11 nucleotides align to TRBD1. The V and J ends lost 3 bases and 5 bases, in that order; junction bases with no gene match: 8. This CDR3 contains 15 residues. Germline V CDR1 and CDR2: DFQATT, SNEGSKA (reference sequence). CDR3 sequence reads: CSASKGGQGVYGYTF. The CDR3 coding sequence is TGCAGTGCTAGTAAGGGGGGACAGGGGGTTTATGGCTACACCTTC.

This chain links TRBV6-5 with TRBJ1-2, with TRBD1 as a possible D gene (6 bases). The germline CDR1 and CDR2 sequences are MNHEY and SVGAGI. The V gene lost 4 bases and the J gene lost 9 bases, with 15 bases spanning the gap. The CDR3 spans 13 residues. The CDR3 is CASSSTGPESYTF. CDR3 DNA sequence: TGTGCCAGCAGTTCGACAGGACCCGAGAGCTACACCTTC.

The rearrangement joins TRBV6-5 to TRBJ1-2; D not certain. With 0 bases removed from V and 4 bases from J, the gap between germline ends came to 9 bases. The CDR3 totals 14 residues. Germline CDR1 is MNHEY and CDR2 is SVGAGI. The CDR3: CASSYSPPGYGYTF. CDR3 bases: TGTGCCAGCAGTTACTCTCCCCCCGGCTATGGCTACACCTTC.

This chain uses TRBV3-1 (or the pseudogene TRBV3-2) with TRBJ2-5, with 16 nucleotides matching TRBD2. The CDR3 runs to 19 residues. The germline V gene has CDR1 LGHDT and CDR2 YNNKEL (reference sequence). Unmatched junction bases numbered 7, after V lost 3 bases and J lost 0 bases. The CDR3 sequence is CASSHAGLAGGPYQETQYF. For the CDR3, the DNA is TGTGCCAGCAGCCACGCGGGACTAGCGGGGGGGCCGTACCAAGAGACCCAGTACTTC.

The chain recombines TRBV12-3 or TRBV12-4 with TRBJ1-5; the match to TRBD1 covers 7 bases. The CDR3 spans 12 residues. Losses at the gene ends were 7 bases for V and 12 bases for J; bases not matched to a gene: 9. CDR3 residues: CASTSGQNYQHF. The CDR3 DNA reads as TGTGCCAGCACCTCGGGACAGAACTACCAGCATTTT.

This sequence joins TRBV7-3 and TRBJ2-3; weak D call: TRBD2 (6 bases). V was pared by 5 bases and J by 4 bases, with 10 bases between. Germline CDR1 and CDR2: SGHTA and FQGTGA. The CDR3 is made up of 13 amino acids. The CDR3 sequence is CASSTTGADTQYF. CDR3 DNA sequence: TGTGCCAGCAGCACCACGGGGGCAGATACGCAGTATTTT.

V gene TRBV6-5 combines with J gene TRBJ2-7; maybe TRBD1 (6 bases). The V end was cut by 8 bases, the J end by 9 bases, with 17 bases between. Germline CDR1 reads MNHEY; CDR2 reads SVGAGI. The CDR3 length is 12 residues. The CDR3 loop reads CASGQTGTGQYF. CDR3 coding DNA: TGTGCCAGCGGCCAGACAGGTACGGGGCAGTACTTC.

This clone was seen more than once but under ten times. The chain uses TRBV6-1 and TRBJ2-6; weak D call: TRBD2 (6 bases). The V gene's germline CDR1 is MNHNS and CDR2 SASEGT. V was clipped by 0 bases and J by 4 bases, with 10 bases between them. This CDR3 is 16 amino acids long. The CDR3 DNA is TGTGCCAGCAGTGAAGCGGGGGACTCCGGGGCCAACGTCCTGACTTTC. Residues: CASSEAGDSGANVLTF.

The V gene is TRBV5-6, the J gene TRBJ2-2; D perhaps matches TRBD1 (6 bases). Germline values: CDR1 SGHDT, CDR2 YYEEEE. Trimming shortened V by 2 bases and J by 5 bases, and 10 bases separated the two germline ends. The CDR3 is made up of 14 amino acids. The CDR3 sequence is CASSFGGRTGELFF. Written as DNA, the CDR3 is TGTGCCAGCAGCTTTGGGGGCCGTACCGGGGAGCTGTTTTTT.

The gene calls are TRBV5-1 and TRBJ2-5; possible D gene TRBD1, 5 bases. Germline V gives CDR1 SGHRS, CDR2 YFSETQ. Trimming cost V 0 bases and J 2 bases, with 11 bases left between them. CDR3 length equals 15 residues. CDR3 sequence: CASSLGRVGQETQYF. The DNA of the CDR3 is TGCGCCAGCAGCTTGGGCAGGGTGGGTCAAGAGACCCAGTACTTC.

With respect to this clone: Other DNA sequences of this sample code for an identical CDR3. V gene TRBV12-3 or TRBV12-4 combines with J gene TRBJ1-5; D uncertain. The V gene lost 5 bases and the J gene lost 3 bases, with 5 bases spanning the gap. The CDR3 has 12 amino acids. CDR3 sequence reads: CASSQLNQPQHF. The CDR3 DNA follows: TGTGCCAGCAGTCAACTCAATCAGCCCCAGCATTTT.

The CDR3, as DNA: TGTGCCAGCAGTCTCCAAGCGGGGGGACAAGAGACCCAGTACTTC. It encodes CASSLQAGGQETQYF. The chain uses TRBV6-5 and TRBJ2-5; 9 nucleotides agree with TRBD2. Germline CDR1 MNHEY, CDR2 SVGAGI. The CDR3 sequence is 15 residues long. V gave up 5 bases and J gave up 2 bases; unmatched junction bases: 6.

CDR3 nucleotide sequence: TGTGCCAGCAGGAAAGACAGGGGGCTTTACGAGCAGTACTTC. Translated, it gives CASRKDRGLYEQYF. This chain uses TRBV2 with TRBJ2-7, with TRBD1 matching over 10 bases. V lost 6 bases to trimming and J lost 4 bases; unmatched junction nucleotides: 6. Germline CDR1 reads SNHLY; CDR2 reads FYNNEI. This CDR3 region has 14 residues.

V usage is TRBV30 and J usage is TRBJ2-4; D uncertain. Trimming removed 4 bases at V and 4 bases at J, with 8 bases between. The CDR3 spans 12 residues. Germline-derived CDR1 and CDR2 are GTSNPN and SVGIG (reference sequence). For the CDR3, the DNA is TGTGCCTGGATGTACGCGAAAAACATTCAGTACTTC. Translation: CAWMYAKNIQYF. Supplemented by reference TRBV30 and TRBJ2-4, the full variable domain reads SQTIHQWPATLVQPVGSPLSLECTVEGTSNPNLYWYRQAAGRGLQLLFYSVGIGQISSEVPQNLSASRPQDRQFILSSKKLLLSDSGFYLCAWMYAKNIQYFGAGTRLSVL.

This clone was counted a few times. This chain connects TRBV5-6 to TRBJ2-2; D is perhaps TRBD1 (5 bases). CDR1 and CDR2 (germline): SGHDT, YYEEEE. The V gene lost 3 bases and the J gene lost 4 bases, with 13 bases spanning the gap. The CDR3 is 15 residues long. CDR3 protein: CASSSIRAATGELFF. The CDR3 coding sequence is TGTGCCAGCAGCTCTATCAGGGCTGCCACCGGGGAGCTGTTTTTT.

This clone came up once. The CDR3 sequence: CASRQGNGNQPQHF. The CDR3 coding sequence is TGTGCCAGTAGACAGGGGAATGGCAATCAGCCCCAGCATTTT. The chain has TRBV3-1 (or the pseudogene TRBV3-2) and TRBJ1-5; 8 bases match TRBD1. Per germline, CDR1 LGHDT and CDR2 YNNKEL (reference sequence). J gave up 2 bases and V 9 bases, and 6 bases lay outside the gene matches. This CDR3 is built from 14 residues.

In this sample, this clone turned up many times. CDR3 in DNA: TGTGCCAGCAGTGCGACAGGAAGAACTGAAGCTTTCTTT. Its translation is CASSATGRTEAFF. V gene TRBV25-1 combines with J gene TRBJ1-1; D is possibly TRBD1 (6 bases). V lost 4 bases to trimming and J lost 5 bases, with 11 bases between them. The germline gives CDR1 MGHDK, CDR2 SYGVNS. This CDR3 is 13 amino acids long.

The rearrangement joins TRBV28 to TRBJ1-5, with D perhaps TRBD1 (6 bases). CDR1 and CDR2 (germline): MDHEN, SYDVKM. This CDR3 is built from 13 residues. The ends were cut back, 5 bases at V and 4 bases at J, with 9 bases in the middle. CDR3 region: CASSQGLNQPQHF. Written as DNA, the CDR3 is TGTGCCAGCAGTCAGGGGCTTAATCAGCCCCAGCATTTT. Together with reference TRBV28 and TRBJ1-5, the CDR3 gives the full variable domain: DVKVTQSSRYLVKRTGEKVFLECVQDMDHENMFWYRQDPGLGLRLIYFSYDVKMKEKGDIPEGYSVSREKKERFSLILESASTNQTSMYLCASSQGLNQPQHFGDGTRLSIL.

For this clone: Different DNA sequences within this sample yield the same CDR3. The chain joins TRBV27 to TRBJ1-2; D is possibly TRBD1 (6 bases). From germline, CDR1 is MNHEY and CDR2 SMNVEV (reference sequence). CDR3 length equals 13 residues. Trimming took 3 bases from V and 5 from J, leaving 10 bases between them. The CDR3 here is CASSFSRGYGYTF. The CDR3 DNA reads TGTGCCAGCAGTTTTAGCAGGGGTTATGGCTACACCTTC.

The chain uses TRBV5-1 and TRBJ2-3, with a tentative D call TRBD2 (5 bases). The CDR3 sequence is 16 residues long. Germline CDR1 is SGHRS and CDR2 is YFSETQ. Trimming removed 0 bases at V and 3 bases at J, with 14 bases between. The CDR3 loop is CASSLGLARLTDTQYF. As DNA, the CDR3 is TGCGCCAGCAGCTTGGGTCTAGCCAGGCTGACAGATACGCAGTATTTT.

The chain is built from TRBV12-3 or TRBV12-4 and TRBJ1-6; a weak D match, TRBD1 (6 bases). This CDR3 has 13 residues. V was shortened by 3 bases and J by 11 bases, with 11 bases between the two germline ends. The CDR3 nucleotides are TGTGCCAGCAGTTTGGGGGGGCTTACACCCCTCCACTTT. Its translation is CASSLGGLTPLHF.